This entry lists 20 T cell receptor beta chains sequenced from one sample in a study of T cell changes during pregnancy in multiple sclerosis. Clones were sequenced by immunoSEQ multiplex PCR, and TCRdb holds only the in-frame ones, with some missing. Among more than 55,000 clones listed, approximately 90% were seen once. The source was peripheral blood, collected after pregnancy. Every receptor here comes from a female donor in good health, enrolled as a control in a pregnancy study.

The genes are TRBV5-1 and TRBJ1-1, with TRBD1 matching over 8 bases. Trimming removed 2 bases from V and 4 bases from J; junction bases left unmatched: 7. The CDR3 length is 15 residues. Looked up from germline, CDR1 is SGHRS and CDR2 is YFSETQ. CDR3 nucleotides: TGCGCCAGCAGCTTTCAGGGGGCGCGGGGCACTGAAGCTTTCTTT. This sequence encodes CASSFQGARGTEAFF.

V is TRBV6-1 and J is TRBJ1-2; 10 bases fit TRBD1. Germline CDR1 is MNHNS and CDR2 is SASEGT. This CDR3 is 15 amino acids long. V lost 0 bases, J lost 8 bases, and 6 bases stayed unmatched. The CDR3 DNA is TGTGCCAGCAGTGAAGCGCATGGGACAGGGGTGGGCTACACCTTC. Protein sequence: CASSEAHGTGVGYTF.

This sequence joins TRBV4-1 and TRBJ2-7, with 9 bases aligning to TRBD1. V shed 1 base, J shed 2 bases, and the junction held 3 bases outside the gene matches. Germline values: CDR1 MGHRA, CDR2 YSYEKL. The CDR3 length is 15 residues. The DNA for the CDR3 is TGCGCCAGCAGCCAAGGGGGACAGGGAACCTACGAGCAGTACTTC. Translated: CASSQGGQGTYEQYF.

This rearrangement joins TRBV6-6 to TRBJ2-1, with 9 bases fitting TRBD2. Per the germline V gene, CDR1 is MNHNY and CDR2 is SVGAGI (reference sequence). Trimming removed 5 bases from V and 9 bases from J; junction bases left unmatched: 8. CDR3 length: 14 residues. The CDR3 loop reads CASSRLAETGEQFF. CDR3 in DNA: TGTGCCAGCAGTCGACTAGCGGAGACGGGTGAGCAGTTCTTC.

The rearrangement joins TRBV10-3 to TRBJ1-2, with 10 bases fitting TRBD1. With V trimmed by 10 bases and J by 7 bases, 9 bases remained unmatched. Per the germline V gene, CDR1 is ENHRY and CDR2 is SYGVKD. The CDR3 spans 13 residues. The CDR3: CATGEGTGVGYTF. The CDR3 bases are TGTGCCACCGGAGAGGGGACAGGGGTTGGCTACACCTTC.

The rearrangement uses TRBV25-1 and TRBJ2-3; 11 positions agree with TRBD1. The CDR3 sequence is 16 residues long. The V and J ends lost 3 bases and 6 bases, in that order; junction bases with no gene match: 8. Looked up from germline, CDR1 is MGHDK and CDR2 is SYGVNS. In DNA form, the CDR3 reads TGTGCCAGCAGTGACCGCGATGGACAGGGGGCTGATACGCAGTATTTT. This codes for CASSDRDGQGADTQYF.

V usage is TRBV6-5 and J usage is TRBJ2-3; 7 bases agree with TRBD2. Germline-derived CDR1 and CDR2 are MNHEY and SVGAGI. V shed 4 bases and J 7 bases; nucleotides not matched to a gene: 11. The length of the CDR3 is 15 residues. The CDR3 nucleotides read TGTGCCAGCAGTTCCCTCGCGCGGGAGAGGCATACGCAGTATTTT. Protein: CASSSLARERHTQYF.

The gene calls are TRBV18 and TRBJ2-1, with 9 nucleotides matching TRBD2. This CDR3 region has 14 residues. The V segment lost 3 bases and the J segment 7 bases; nucleotides outside the gene matches: 4. Germline V gives CDR1 KGHSH, CDR2 LQKENI. Written as DNA, the CDR3 is TGTGCCAGCTCACCGGGACTAGCCGCGAATGAGCAGTTCTTC. Its protein product is CASSPGLAANEQFF.

This clone is medium-sized by share. The gene calls are TRBV27 and TRBJ2-7; D is perhaps TRBD2 (7 bases). The CDR3 is 16 residues long. The germline V gene encodes CDR1 MNHEY and CDR2 SMNVEV (reference sequence). The ends were cut back, 2 bases at V and 1 base at J, with 15 bases in the middle. CDR3 coding DNA: TGTGCCAGCAGTTTAAGGGGGGGACGGGGATCCTACGAGCAGTACTTC. This encodes CASSLRGGRGSYEQYF.

The chain uses TRBV4-3 and TRBJ1-2; TRBD1 might be the D (5 bases). Trimming stripped 0 bases from V and 1 base from J, with 9 bases between. This CDR3 has 15 amino acids. Germline-derived CDR1 and CDR2 are LGHNA and YSLEER. The chain's CDR3 is CASSQETVINYGYTF. As DNA, the CDR3 is TGCGCCAGCAGCCAAGAGACAGTAATTAACTATGGCTACACCTTC.

The genes are TRBV7-9 and TRBJ2-3, with 7 bases lining up with TRBD2. The CDR3 length is 15 residues. Germline CDR1 is SEHNR and CDR2 is FQNEAQ (reference sequence). V trimming: 3 bases; J trimming: 2 bases; junction bases outside the gene matches: 5. The DNA of the CDR3 is TGTGCCAGCAGCTTTGGGCGGGGGTCCACAGATACGCAGTATTTT. This gives the protein CASSFGRGSTDTQYF.

This sequence joins TRBV11-3 and TRBJ2-7, with a possible D match to TRBD2 (5 bases). Germline CDR1 is SGHNT and CDR2 is YENEEA. The CDR3 spans 15 residues. Trimming removed 4 bases at V and 4 bases at J, with 17 bases between. The CDR3 sequence: CASSSGGGWGYEQYF. The CDR3 DNA follows: TGTGCCAGCAGCTCAGGAGGAGGATGGGGTTACGAGCAGTACTTC. The full variable domain, rest sourced from reference TRBV11-3 and TRBJ2-7, is EAGVVQSPRYKIIEKKQPVAFWCNPISGHNTLYWYLQNLGQGPELLIRYENEEAVDDSQLPKDRFSAERLKGVDSTLKIQPAELGDSAVYLCASSSGGGWGYEQYFGPGTRLTVT.

V is TRBV19 and J is TRBJ2-1; 7 bases fit TRBD1. The trim removed 4 bases at V and 7 bases at J, leaving 4 bases unmatched. Looked up from germline, CDR1 is LNHDA and CDR2 is SQIVND (reference sequence). There are 13 residues in the CDR3. CDR3 nucleotide sequence: TGTGCCAGTAGTAGCGGACAGGTAAATGAGCAGTTCTTC. Protein: CASSSGQVNEQFF.

The chain uses TRBV7-3 and TRBJ2-7, with TRBD1 identical over 8 bases. V shed 2 bases, J shed 6 bases, and the junction held 6 bases outside the gene matches. The CDR3 contains 14 residues. Germline V gene lookup returns CDR1 SGHTA and CDR2 FQGTGA. The CDR3 protein is CASSLGQGGGEQYF. The CDR3 DNA reads as TGTGCCAGCAGCTTAGGACAGGGTGGGGGCGAGCAGTACTTC.

This chain joins TRBV2 and TRBJ2-5; a weak D match, TRBD1 (6 bases). This CDR3 spans 12 amino acids. The V gene lost 10 bases and the J gene lost 1 base, with 10 bases spanning the gap. CDR1 is SNHLY, CDR2 FYNNEI, per germline. In DNA, the CDR3 is TGTGCCATTGGACAGATCCAAGAGACCCAGTACTTC. Its translation is CAIGQIQETQYF.

The CDR3 sequence: CASSESITVPEQYF. For the CDR3, the DNA is TGTGCCAGCAGTGAATCGATAACGGTTCCCGAGCAGTACTTC. The chain uses TRBV25-1 and TRBJ2-7; unclear D gene. CDR1 is MGHDK, CDR2 SYGVNS, per germline. CDR3 length: 14 residues. Trimming took off 1 base at V and 6 bases at J, with 13 bases between the two ends.

The V and J genes are TRBV5-4 and TRBJ1-1; D not certain. V lost 1 base and J lost 5, with 12 bases in between. This CDR3 contains 14 residues. Germline loops: CDR1 SGHNT, CDR2 YYREEE (reference sequence). This CDR3 reads CASSLNNGVTEAFF. CDR3 coding DNA: TGTGCCAGCAGCTTGAATAACGGGGTAACTGAAGCTTTCTTT.

This chain links TRBV5-4 with TRBJ2-7, with TRBD2 matching over 7 bases. This CDR3 has 15 amino acids. V trimming: 0 bases; J trimming: 6 bases; junction bases outside the gene matches: 9. In germline, CDR1 is SGHNT, CDR2 YYREEE (reference sequence). CDR3 DNA sequence: TGTGCCAGCAGCTTGGTAGAGCGGGGTCGGGGCGAGCAGTACTTC. It specifies CASSLVERGRGEQYF.

This clone was seen more than once but under ten times. This sequence joins TRBV9 and TRBJ1-1; D perhaps matches TRBD1 (5 bases). Per the germline V gene, CDR1 is SGDLS and CDR2 is YYNGEE. There are 14 residues in the CDR3. V lost 1 base to trimming and J lost 5 bases, with 12 bases between them. CDR3 loop: CASSVQGSGTEAFF. CDR3 in DNA: TGTGCCAGCAGCGTACAGGGTAGCGGGACTGAAGCTTTCTTT.

This clone was seen once. V is TRBV6-6 and J is TRBJ2-3, with a weak D call TRBD2 (7 bases). The germline gives CDR1 MNHNY, CDR2 SVGAGI (reference sequence). V was trimmed by 6 bases and J by 5 bases, leaving 18 bases between them. The CDR3 has 15 amino acids. As DNA, the CDR3 is TGTGCCAGCAGGTGGGGGGGGAGGGGGAAAGATACGCAGTATTTT. Translated, it gives CASRWGGRGKDTQYF.